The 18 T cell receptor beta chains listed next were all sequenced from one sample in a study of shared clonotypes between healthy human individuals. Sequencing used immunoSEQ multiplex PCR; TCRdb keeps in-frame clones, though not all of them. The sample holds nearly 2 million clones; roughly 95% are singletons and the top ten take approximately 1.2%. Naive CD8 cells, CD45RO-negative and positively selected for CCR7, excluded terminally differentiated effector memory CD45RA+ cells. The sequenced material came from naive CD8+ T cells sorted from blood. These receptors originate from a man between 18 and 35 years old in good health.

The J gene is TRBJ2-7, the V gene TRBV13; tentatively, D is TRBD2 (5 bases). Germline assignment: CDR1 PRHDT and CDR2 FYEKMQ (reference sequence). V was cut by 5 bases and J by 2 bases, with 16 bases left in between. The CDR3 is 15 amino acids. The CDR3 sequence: CASSNPPEGTYEQYF. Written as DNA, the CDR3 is TGTGCCAGCAGCAACCCTCCCGAGGGAACCTACGAGCAGTACTTC.

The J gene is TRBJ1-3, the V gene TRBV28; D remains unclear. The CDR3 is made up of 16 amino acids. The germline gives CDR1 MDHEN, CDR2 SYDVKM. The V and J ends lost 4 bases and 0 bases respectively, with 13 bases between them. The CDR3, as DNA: TGTGCCAGCAGTTCCCCAGCTGAGCGCTCTGGAAACACCATATATTTT. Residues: CASSSPAERSGNTIYF.

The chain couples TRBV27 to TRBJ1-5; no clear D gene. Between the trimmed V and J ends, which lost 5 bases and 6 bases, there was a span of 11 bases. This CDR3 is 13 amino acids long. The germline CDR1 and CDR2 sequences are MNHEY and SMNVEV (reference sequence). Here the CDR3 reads CASSPPTGQPQHF. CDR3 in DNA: TGTGCCAGCAGTCCCCCGACTGGTCAGCCCCAGCATTTT.

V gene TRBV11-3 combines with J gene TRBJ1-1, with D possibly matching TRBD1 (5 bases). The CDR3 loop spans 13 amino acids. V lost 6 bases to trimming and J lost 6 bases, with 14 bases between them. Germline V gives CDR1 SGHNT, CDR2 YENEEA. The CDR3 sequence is CASRRGEGAEAFF. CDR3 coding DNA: TGTGCCAGCAGACGCGGGGAAGGGGCTGAAGCTTTCTTT.

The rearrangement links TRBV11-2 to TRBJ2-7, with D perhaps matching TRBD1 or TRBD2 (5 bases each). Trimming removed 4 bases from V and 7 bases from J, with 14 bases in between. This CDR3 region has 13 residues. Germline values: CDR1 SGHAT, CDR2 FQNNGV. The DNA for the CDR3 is TGTGCCAGCAGCTACGGGACCTCGACGGAGCAGTACTTC. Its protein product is CASSYGTSTEQYF. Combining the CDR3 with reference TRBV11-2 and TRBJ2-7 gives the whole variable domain EAGVAQSPRYKIIEKRQSVAFWCNPISGHATLYWYQQILGQGPKLLIQFQNNGVVDDSQLPKDRFSAERLKGVDSTLKIQPAKLEDSAVYLCASSYGTSTEQYFGPGTRLTVT.

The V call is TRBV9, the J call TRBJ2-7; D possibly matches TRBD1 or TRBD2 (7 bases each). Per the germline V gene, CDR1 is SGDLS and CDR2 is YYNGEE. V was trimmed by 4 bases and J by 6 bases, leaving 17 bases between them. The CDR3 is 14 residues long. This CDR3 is CASSLQGGGSEQYF. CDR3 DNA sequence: TGTGCCAGCAGCCTCCAGGGGGGGGGCAGCGAGCAGTACTTC.

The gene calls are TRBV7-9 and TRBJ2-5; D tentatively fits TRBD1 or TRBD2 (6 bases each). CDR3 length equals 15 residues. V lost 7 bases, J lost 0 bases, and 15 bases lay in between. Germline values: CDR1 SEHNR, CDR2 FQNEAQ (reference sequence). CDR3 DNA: TGTGCCAGCATGAACGGGGGCTTATACCAAGAGACCCAGTACTTC. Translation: CASMNGGLYQETQYF.

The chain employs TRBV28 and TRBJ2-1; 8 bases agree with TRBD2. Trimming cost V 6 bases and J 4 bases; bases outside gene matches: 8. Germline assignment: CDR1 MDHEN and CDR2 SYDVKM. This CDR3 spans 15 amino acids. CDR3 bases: TGTGCCAGCAGCCCTTTCGGGGGGGAGTACAATGAGCAGTTCTTC. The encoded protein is CASSPFGGEYNEQFF.

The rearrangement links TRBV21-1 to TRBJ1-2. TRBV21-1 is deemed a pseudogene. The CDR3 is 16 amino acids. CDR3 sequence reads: CASSNPHRQGGPGYTF. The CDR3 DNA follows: TGTGCCAGCAGCAACCCCCATCGACAGGGAGGGCCTGGCTACACCTTC.

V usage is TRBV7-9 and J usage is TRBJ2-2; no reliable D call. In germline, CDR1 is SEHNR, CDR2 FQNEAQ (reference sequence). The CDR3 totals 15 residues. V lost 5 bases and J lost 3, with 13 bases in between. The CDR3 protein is CASSPRYGYTGELFF. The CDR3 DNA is TGTGCCAGCAGCCCCCGGTACGGCTACACCGGGGAGCTGTTTTTT.

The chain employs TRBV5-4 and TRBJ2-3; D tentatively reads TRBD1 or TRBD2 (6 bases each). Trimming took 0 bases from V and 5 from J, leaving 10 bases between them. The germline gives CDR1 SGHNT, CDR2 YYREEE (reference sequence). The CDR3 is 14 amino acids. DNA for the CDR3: TGTGCCAGCAGCTTGGACGGGGGCGGAGATACGCAGTATTTT. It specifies CASSLDGGGDTQYF.

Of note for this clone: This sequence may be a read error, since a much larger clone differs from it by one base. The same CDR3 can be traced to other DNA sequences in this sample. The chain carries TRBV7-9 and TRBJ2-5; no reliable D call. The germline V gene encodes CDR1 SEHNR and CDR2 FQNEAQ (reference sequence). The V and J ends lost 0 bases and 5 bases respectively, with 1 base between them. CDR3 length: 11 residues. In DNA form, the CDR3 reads TGTGCCAGCAGCTTAGCGGAGACCCAGTACTTC. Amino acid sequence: CASSLAETQYF.

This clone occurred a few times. The CDR3 DNA reads TGTGCCAGCAGCCCTACAGGGCCTAGCAATCAGCCCCAGCATTTT. The encoded protein is CASSPTGPSNQPQHF. This chain connects TRBV2 to TRBJ1-5; the D gene is possibly TRBD1 (6 bases). CDR3 length: 15 residues. V lost 6 bases and J 0 bases, leaving 12 bases between the germline ends. The V gene's germline CDR1 is SNHLY and CDR2 FYNNEI.

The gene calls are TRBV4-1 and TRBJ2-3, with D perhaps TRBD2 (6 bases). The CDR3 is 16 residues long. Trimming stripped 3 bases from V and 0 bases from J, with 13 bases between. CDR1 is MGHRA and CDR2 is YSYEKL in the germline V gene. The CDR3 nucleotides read TGCGCCAGCAGCCACTCTAGCGTGATTAGCACAGATACGCAGTATTTT. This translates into CASSHSSVISTDTQYF.

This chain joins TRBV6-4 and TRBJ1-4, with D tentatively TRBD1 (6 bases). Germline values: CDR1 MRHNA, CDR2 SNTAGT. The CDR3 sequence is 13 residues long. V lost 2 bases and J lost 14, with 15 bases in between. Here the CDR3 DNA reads TGTGCCAGCAGTGACGCGACAGGCCGTAGGCTGTTTTTT. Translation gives CASSDATGRRLFF.

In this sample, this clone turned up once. CDR3 bases: TGTGCCAGCAGCCGAGGCCCGGGACAGATGAAGTTTGAAGCTTTCTTT. Its protein product is CASSRGPGQMKFEAFF. The V and J genes are TRBV28 and TRBJ1-1, with 7 positions matching TRBD1. This CDR3 has 16 residues. V dropped 6 bases and J dropped 7; count of bases not matched to a gene: 17. Germline-derived CDR1 and CDR2 are MDHEN and SYDVKM.

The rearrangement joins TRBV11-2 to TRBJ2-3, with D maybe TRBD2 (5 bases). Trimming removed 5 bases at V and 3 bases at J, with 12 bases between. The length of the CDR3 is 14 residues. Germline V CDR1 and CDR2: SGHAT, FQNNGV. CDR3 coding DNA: TGTGCCAGCAGCGTCGGAGGCGAGACAGATACGCAGTATTTT. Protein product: CASSVGGETDTQYF.

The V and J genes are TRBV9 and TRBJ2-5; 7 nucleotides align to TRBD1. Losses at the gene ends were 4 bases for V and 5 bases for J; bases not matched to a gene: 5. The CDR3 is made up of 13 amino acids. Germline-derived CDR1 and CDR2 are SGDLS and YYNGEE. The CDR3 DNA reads TGTGCCAGCAGCCTCGACAGGGTTGAGACCCAGTACTTC. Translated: CASSLDRVETQYF.